Each of the 5 T cell receptor beta chains below was sequenced from the same sample in a study of glioma-infiltrating T cells. Using RNA template, CDR3s of TCR alpha and beta were amplified with iRepertoire arm-PCR. Each CDR3 protein is one row after TCRdb ran MiXCR on the multiplex PCR reads. Among under 150,000 distinct CDR3 sequences, roughly a quarter were seen once, and the ten largest hold 25% to 30%. The sample consisted of glioma tissue, nonneoplastic brain tissue, or PBMCs (not recorded which). These receptors all come from a human donor with low-grade glioma or glioblastoma, undergoing nonglioma brain surgery, or in good health (not recorded which).

This clonotype has at least ten counts. This chain links TRBV25-1 with TRBJ1-1; tentative D call: TRBD1 (5 bases). This CDR3 region has 15 residues. Germline V CDR1 and CDR2: MGHDK, SYGVNS. V lost 7 bases to trimming and J lost 1 base, with 16 bases between them. The CDR3 is CASTKGLTGNTEAFF. For the CDR3, the DNA is TGTGCCAGCACCAAGGGGCTCACGGGGAACACTGAAGCTTTCTTT.

The rearrangement links TRBV4-1 to TRBJ1-5, with TRBD1 as a possible D gene (5 bases). The CDR3 has 14 residues. Germline V gives CDR1 MGHRA, CDR2 YSYEKL. With 3 bases removed from V and 2 bases from J, the gap between germline ends came to 8 bases. In nucleotides, the CDR3 is TGCGCCAGCAGCCAGCAGGGAGGCAATCAGCCCCAGCATTTT. Its protein is CASSQQGGNQPQHF.

This clonotype has just a few counts. CDR3 bases: TGTGCCAGCTCACCCCAGGGCGGGAACACTGAAGCTTTCTTT. Encoded protein: CASSPQGGNTEAFF. The gene calls are TRBV18 and TRBJ1-1, with TRBD1 as a possible D gene (5 bases). Trimming removed 3 bases at V and 1 base at J, with 9 bases between. This CDR3 region has 14 residues. The germline V gene encodes CDR1 KGHSH and CDR2 LQKENI.

This clonotype occurred many times. The chain joins TRBV6-1 to TRBJ1-1; D ambiguous. CDR3 length equals 14 residues. Germline V gene sequence: CDR1 MNHNS, CDR2 SASEGT. V lost 5 bases to trimming and J lost 3 bases, with 13 bases between them. CDR3: CASSRADRYTEAFF. The CDR3 DNA reads TGTGCCAGCAGTCGAGCGGACCGATACACTGAAGCTTTCTTT.

V is TRBV28 and J is TRBJ2-7; 8 bases are shared with TRBD2. The germline V gene has CDR1 MDHEN and CDR2 SYDVKM. The CDR3 length is 15 residues. After removal of 6 bases from V and 3 bases from J, the junction contained 10 bases not matched to a gene. CDR3 residues: CASSPPGLEDYEQYV. In DNA, the CDR3 is TGTGCCAGCAGCCCTCCGGGACTAGAAGACTACGAGCAGTACGTC.